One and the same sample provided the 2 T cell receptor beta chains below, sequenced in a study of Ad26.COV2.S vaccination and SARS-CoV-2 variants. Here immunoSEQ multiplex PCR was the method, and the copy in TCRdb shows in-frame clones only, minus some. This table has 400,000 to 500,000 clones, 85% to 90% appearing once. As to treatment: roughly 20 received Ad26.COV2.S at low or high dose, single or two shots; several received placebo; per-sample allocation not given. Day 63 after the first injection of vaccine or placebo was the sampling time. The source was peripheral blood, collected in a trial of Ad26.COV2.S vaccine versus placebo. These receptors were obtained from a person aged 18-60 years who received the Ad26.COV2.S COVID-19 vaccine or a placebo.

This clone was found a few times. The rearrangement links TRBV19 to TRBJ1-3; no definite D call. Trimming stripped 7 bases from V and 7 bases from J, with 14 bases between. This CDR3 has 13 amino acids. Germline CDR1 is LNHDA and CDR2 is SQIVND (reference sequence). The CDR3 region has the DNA TGTGCCAGTACTACCCTCTTAAGGAACACCATATATTTT. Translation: CASTTLLRNTIYF.

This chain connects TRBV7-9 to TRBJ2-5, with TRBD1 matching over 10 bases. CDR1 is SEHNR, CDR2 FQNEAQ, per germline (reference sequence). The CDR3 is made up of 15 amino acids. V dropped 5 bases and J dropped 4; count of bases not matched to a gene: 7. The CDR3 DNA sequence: TGTGCCAGCAGCCCAGACAGGGGGCAGGGAGAGACCCAGTACTTC. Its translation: CASSPDRGQGETQYF.